The 25 T cell receptor beta chains listed next were all sequenced from one sample in a study of CD8+ T cells in alopecia areata. Extracted RNA was reverse transcribed, and the resulting cDNA served as sequencing template. Generated by immunoSEQ multiplex PCR, the TCRdb table keeps only in-frame clones and is missing some. The sample lists some 200,000 clones, less than 75% occurring once. Treatment reported: oral pan-JAK inhibitor, 5-10 mg twice daily. Sequences were derived from CD4+ T cells sorted from blood, sampled at week 4, from a patient treated with tofacitinib. These receptors came from a human donor with alopecia areata.

This clone was picked up a small number of times. The chain uses TRBV7-8 and TRBJ2-2, with TRBD2 matching 8 bases. This CDR3 has 17 amino acids. The V and J ends lost 0 bases and 7 bases, in that order; junction bases with no gene match: 10. From germline, CDR1 is SGHVS and CDR2 FQNEAQ. CDR3 loop: CASSLAPGLGWVGELFF. In nucleotides, the CDR3 is TGTGCCAGCAGCTTAGCACCGGGACTAGGATGGGTCGGGGAGCTGTTTTTT. The whole variable domain, remainder taken from reference TRBV7-8 and TRBJ2-2, is GAGVSQSPRYKVAKRGQDVALRCDPISGHVSLFWYQQALGQGPEFLTYFQNEAQLDKSGLPSDRFFAERPEGSVSTLKIQRTQQEDSAVYLCASSLAPGLGWVGELFFGEGSRLTVL.

The chain has TRBV4-1 and TRBJ2-7, with D possibly being TRBD2 (6 bases). The CDR3 totals 16 residues. V shed 1 base and J shed 2 bases, with 15 bases lying between them. The germline V gene encodes CDR1 MGHRA and CDR2 YSYEKL. CDR3 sequence: CASSQASAGFTYEQYF. The CDR3 region has the DNA TGCGCCAGCAGCCAAGCTTCTGCGGGGTTTACCTACGAGCAGTACTTC.

This clone was observed a few times. The chain is built from TRBV29-1 and TRBJ1-5, with 11 bases that match TRBD1. The junction had 1 base not matched to a gene; V was cut back by 5 bases and J by 1 base. There are 14 residues in the CDR3. Germline V CDR1 and CDR2: SQVTM, ANQGSEA. CDR3 bases: TGCAGCGTTTGGGACAGGGGGAGCAATCAGCCCCAGCATTTT. Protein sequence: CSVWDRGSNQPQHF.

The chain is built from TRBV19 and TRBJ2-5; D is possibly TRBD1 (6 bases). The CDR3 is 13 amino acids. Trimming left V 5 bases short and J 4 bases short, with 11 bases between. Looked up from germline, CDR1 is LNHDA and CDR2 is SQIVND (reference sequence). In nucleotides, the CDR3 is TGTGCCAGTAGTCCGGGACAAGTAGAGACCCAGTACTTC. It yields the protein CASSPGQVETQYF.

The J gene is TRBJ2-3, the V gene TRBV10-3; unclear D gene. CDR1 is ENHRY, CDR2 SYGVKD, per germline. This CDR3 is 13 amino acids long. The germline V and J ends were trimmed by 2 bases and 3 bases, with 6 bases remaining between them. The CDR3 is CAISETETDTQYF. CDR3 in DNA: TGTGCCATCAGTGAGACAGAAACAGATACGCAGTATTTT.

On this clone itself: A junction end diverges from the germline sequence, so it may reflect a read error. The chain couples TRBV2 to TRBJ2-7; TRBD1 matches 10 bases. The CDR3 totals 17 residues. The germline V gene has CDR1 SNHLY and CDR2 FYNNEI. The CDR3 spells CASREGGGQGRFYEQYF. As DNA, the CDR3 is TGTGCCAGCAGAGAAGGCGGGGGACAGGGGAGGTTCTACGAGCAGTACTTC.

The genes are TRBV5-6 and TRBJ2-1, with 7 positions matching TRBD2. There are 15 residues in the CDR3. Germline lookup yields CDR1 SGHDT and CDR2 YYEEEE. V gave up 0 bases and J gave up 0 bases; unmatched junction bases: 0. CDR3 protein: CASSLGGSSYNEQFF. The CDR3 DNA sequence: TGTGCCAGCAGCTTGGGCGGGAGCTCCTACAATGAGCAGTTCTTC.

In its sample, this clone was seen many times. The V gene is TRBV2, the J gene TRBJ2-5; D is unresolved. The CDR3 extends over 13 amino acids. Looked up from germline, CDR1 is SNHLY and CDR2 is FYNNEI. V was trimmed by 4 bases and J by 1 base, leaving 7 bases between them. The chain's CDR3 is CASSGASQETQYF. The CDR3, as DNA: TGTGCCAGCAGTGGGGCATCCCAAGAGACCCAGTACTTC.

The CDR3 is CASRLAGGGTQYF. CDR3 nucleotide sequence: TGTGCCAGCCGACTAGCGGGGGGTGGAACGCAGTATTTT. This chain connects TRBV30 to TRBJ2-3; 13 bases line up with TRBD2. This CDR3 comprises 13 residues. Trimming took 8 bases from V and 9 from J; bases not matched to a gene: 8. Germline CDR1 and CDR2: GTSNPN and SVGIG (reference sequence).

V gene TRBV5-4 combines with J gene TRBJ1-1; D not certain. There are 12 residues in the CDR3. Germline V lookup: CDR1 SGHNT, CDR2 YYREEE (reference sequence). Trimming shortened V by 3 bases and J by 1 base, and 4 bases separated the two germline ends. The CDR3 loop reads CASSSRNTEAFF. In DNA, the CDR3 is TGTGCCAGCAGCTCCAGGAACACTGAAGCTTTCTTT.

This chain connects TRBV5-1 to TRBJ1-2; D might be TRBD1 (5 bases). CDR3 length: 15 residues. Looked up from germline, CDR1 is SGHRS and CDR2 is YFSETQ. V dropped 0 bases and J dropped 6 bases, with 15 bases sitting between them. In DNA, the CDR3 is TGCGCCAGCAGCTTGGCAGGGTCAGCCGCCGATGGCTACACCTTC. Residues: CASSLAGSAADGYTF.

V usage is TRBV23-1 and J usage is TRBJ1-6; TRBD1 is a possible D gene (5 bases). TRBV23-1 counts as an open reading frame of uncertain function. This CDR3 contains 13 residues. V was cut by 2 bases and J by 10 bases, with 9 bases left in between. This CDR3 is CASSQGGYSPLHF. The CDR3, as DNA: TGCGCCAGCAGTCAAGGGGGTTACTCACCCCTCCACTTT.

V is TRBV29-1 and J is TRBJ1-1, with 7 bases identical to TRBD1. The CDR3 totals 14 residues. The J segment lost 3 bases and the V segment lost 5 bases, leaving 9 bases of the junction unmatched. CDR1 and CDR2 (germline): SQVTM, ANQGSEA. The CDR3 DNA is TGCAGCGTTTCGGACAGGACGCTTCACACTGAAGCTTTCTTT. Encoded protein: CSVSDRTLHTEAFF. Full variable domain (missing parts from reference TRBV29-1 and TRBJ1-1): SAVISQKPSRDICQRGTSLTIQCQVDSQVTMMFWYRQQPGQSLTLIATANQGSEATYESGFVIDKFPISRPNLTFSTLTVSNMSPEDSSIYLCSVSDRTLHTEAFFGQGTRLTVV.

The V call is TRBV29-1, the J call TRBJ2-3; 11 bases map to TRBD2. Germline CDR1 reads SQVTM; CDR2 reads ANQGSEA. J lost 6 bases, V lost 1 base, and 9 bases had no gene match. The CDR3 covers 16 residues. The CDR3 reads CSVEVRLAGPKDTQYF. The CDR3 nucleotides read TGCAGCGTTGAAGTAAGACTAGCGGGGCCCAAGGATACGCAGTATTTT.

This sequence joins TRBV11-1 and TRBJ1-1, with D possibly matching TRBD1 (5 bases). Germline values: CDR1 SGHAT, CDR2 FQDESV (reference sequence). This CDR3 spans 12 amino acids. V lost 3 bases to trimming and J lost 11 bases, with 13 bases between them. CDR3 sequence (DNA): TGTGCCAGCAGCTTTATAGGGGAAAGGGCTTTCTTT. Its translation: CASSFIGERAFF.

The chain links TRBV29-1 to TRBJ1-2; tentatively, D is TRBD1 (6 bases). CDR3 length equals 12 residues. Trimming stripped 6 bases from V and 7 bases from J, with 15 bases between. The V gene's germline CDR1 is SQVTM and CDR2 ANQGSEA. Here the CDR3 reads CSVSTGLSGYTF. The CDR3 coding sequence is TGCAGCGTATCCACAGGGTTGAGTGGCTACACCTTC.

This clone has a handful of counts. The chain combines TRBV5-1 with TRBJ1-5, with 7 bases lining up with TRBD1. After removal of 2 bases from V and 5 bases from J, the junction contained 1 base not matched to a gene. The V gene's germline CDR1 is SGHRS and CDR2 YFSETQ. CDR3 length: 13 residues. CDR3 sequence reads: CASSFTGDQPQHF. DNA for the CDR3: TGCGCCAGCAGCTTTACAGGGGATCAGCCCCAGCATTTT.

This clone was recorded many times. The chain employs TRBV7-8 and TRBJ2-7; D is perhaps TRBD1 or TRBD2 (5 bases each). V was pared by 5 bases and J by 12 bases, with 20 bases between. Germline V gene lookup returns CDR1 SGHVS and CDR2 FQNEAQ. This CDR3 has 13 amino acids. The CDR3 sequence is CASSDFGTVTRYF. As DNA, the CDR3 is TGTGCCAGCAGCGATTTCGGGACCGTCACGCGGTACTTC.

V is TRBV2 and J is TRBJ2-7; no reliable D call. V gave up 7 bases and J gave up 2 bases, with 12 bases separating them. This CDR3 has 13 residues. CDR1 is SNHLY and CDR2 is FYNNEI in the germline V gene. The CDR3 DNA reads TGTGCCAGCATAAGGGCGCGAACCTACGAGCAGTACTTC. Its translation: CASIRARTYEQYF.

V and J are TRBV25-1 and TRBJ2-6; 14 positions agree with TRBD2. This CDR3 has 18 amino acids. J lost 4 bases, V lost 3 bases, and 5 bases had no gene match. Germline values: CDR1 MGHDK, CDR2 SYGVNS. In nucleotides, the CDR3 is TGTGCCAGCAGTGACCGGACTAGCGGGGGGAGCGGGGCCAACGTCCTGACTTTC. This encodes CASSDRTSGGSGANVLTF.

The chain employs TRBV29-1 and TRBJ1-2; no reliable D call. The CDR3 has 13 residues. The V gene's germline CDR1 is SQVTM and CDR2 ANQGSEA. V was cut by 4 bases and J by 8 bases, with 17 bases left in between. CDR3: CSVVGSDMAGYTF. DNA for the CDR3: TGCAGCGTTGTTGGCTCCGACATGGCCGGCTACACCTTC. The full variable domain, its missing parts supplied by reference TRBV29-1 and TRBJ1-2, is SAVISQKPSRDICQRGTSLTIQCQVDSQVTMMFWYRQQPGQSLTLIATANQGSEATYESGFVIDKFPISRPNLTFSTLTVSNMSPEDSSIYLCSVVGSDMAGYTFGSGTRLTVV.

The chain couples TRBV7-2 to TRBJ1-1, with D possibly TRBD1 on 5 matching bases. CDR3 length equals 13 residues. Germline CDR1 is SGHTA and CDR2 is FQGNSA. Trimming cost V 6 bases and J 5 bases, with 13 bases left between them. This CDR3 reads CASSFQGFTEAFF. CDR3 nucleotides: TGTGCCAGCAGTTTCCAGGGTTTTACTGAAGCTTTCTTT.

As for this clone: At the DNA level, this CDR3 is encoded by other sequences in the same sample as well. The J gene is TRBJ2-7, the V gene TRBV30, with 9 bases fitting TRBD1. The CDR3 is made up of 14 amino acids. Trimming took 3 bases from V and 0 from J; bases not matched to a gene: 3. The germline gives CDR1 GTSNPN, CDR2 SVGIG (reference sequence). CDR3 residues: CAWRGTGSSYEQYF. CDR3 bases: TGTGCCTGGAGGGGGACAGGGAGCTCCTACGAGCAGTACTTC.

This clone has more than one count but fewer than ten. The rearrangement joins TRBV29-1 to TRBJ1-1, with unresolved D. This CDR3 is 11 amino acids long. The V gene's germline CDR1 is SQVTM and CDR2 ANQGSEA. Trimming took off 5 bases at V and 6 bases at J, with 10 bases between the two ends. The CDR3 DNA follows: TGCAGCGTTCGTACCTCAGCTGAAGCTTTCTTT. The encoded protein is CSVRTSAEAFF.

This clone showed up just a few times. The chain links TRBV29-1 to TRBJ2-7; 9 positions match TRBD1. V lost 4 bases to trimming and J lost 2 bases; unmatched junction nucleotides: 3. The CDR3 contains 13 residues. CDR1 and CDR2 from the germline V gene are SQVTM and ANQGSEA. Here the CDR3 reads CSVGGQGPYEQYF. CDR3 nucleotides: TGCAGCGTTGGGGGACAGGGACCCTACGAGCAGTACTTC.